This T cell receptor beta chain was profiled in a study of early T cells in non-severe SARS-CoV-2 infection. Study-level results: Database matching using VDJdb favored anti-spike CD8 responses, with private and CD4 specificities left missing.

This clonotype was counted many times. Its antigen is currently unknown. TCRdb re-analysed the 5' RACE reads in MiXCR, keeping a single row per CDR3 protein. Of about 110,000 distinct CDR3 sequences listed, around 13% are singletons. Trimming removed 10 bases at V and 0 bases at J, with 16 bases between. The CDR3 is 14 amino acids. The germline CDR1 and CDR2 sequences are MNHNY and SVGAGI (reference sequence). This TCR was recovered from an adult who was a healthcare worker with PCR-confirmed SARS-CoV-2 infection or an uninfected control (not recorded which). The chain links TRBV6-6 to TRBJ2-7, with D perhaps TRBD1 (6 bases). The starting material was whole blood, obtained at baseline. The CDR3 loop is CATLNQGSSYEQYF. The CDR3 coding sequence is TGTGCCACACTAAACCAGGGGAGCTCCTACGAGCAGTACTTC.